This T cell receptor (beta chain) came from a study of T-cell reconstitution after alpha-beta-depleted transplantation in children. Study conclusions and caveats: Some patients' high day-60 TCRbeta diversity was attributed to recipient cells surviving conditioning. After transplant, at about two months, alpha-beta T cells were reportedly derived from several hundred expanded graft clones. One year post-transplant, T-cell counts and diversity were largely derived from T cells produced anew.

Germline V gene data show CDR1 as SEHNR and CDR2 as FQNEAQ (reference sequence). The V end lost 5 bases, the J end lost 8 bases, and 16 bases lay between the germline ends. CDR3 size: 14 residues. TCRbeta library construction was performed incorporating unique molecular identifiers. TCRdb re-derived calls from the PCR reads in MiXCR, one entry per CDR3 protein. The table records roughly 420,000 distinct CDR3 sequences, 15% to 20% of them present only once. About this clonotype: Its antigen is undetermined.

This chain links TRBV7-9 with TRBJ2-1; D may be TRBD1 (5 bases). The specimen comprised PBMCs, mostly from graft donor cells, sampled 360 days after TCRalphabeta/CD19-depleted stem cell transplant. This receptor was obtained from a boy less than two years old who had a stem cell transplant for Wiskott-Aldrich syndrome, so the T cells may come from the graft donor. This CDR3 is CASSPGWRYHEQFF. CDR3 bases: TGTGCCAGCAGCCCAGGGTGGAGATACCATGAGCAGTTCTTC.